One sample yielded the 5 T cell receptor beta chains listed below, sequenced in a study of blood T cell repertoires in COVID-19. TCRdb's table, derived via immunoSEQ multiplex PCR, lists solely in-frame clones and lacks some. The data contain approximately 150,000 clones, approximately 84% of them seen just once; the ten biggest clones take up around 2.7%. The specimen was peripheral blood. The receptors come from an elderly woman with COVID-19, enrolled during active disease.

The chain couples TRBV19 to TRBJ2-7; possibly TRBD1 for D (6 bases). The CDR3 loop spans 14 amino acids. Trimming cost V 2 bases and J 3 bases, with 11 bases left between them. Germline V gene data show CDR1 as LNHDA and CDR2 as SQIVND (reference sequence). In nucleotides, the CDR3 is TGTGCCAGTAGTATACAAGGGGGAGACTACGAGCAGTACTTC. Protein sequence: CASSIQGGDYEQYF.

This clone has just one count. This chain connects TRBV19 to TRBJ1-5, with TRBD1 matching over 7 bases. From germline, CDR1 is LNHDA and CDR2 SQIVND (reference sequence). This CDR3 has 16 amino acids. V was clipped by 3 bases and J by 1 base; unmatched bases: 6. DNA for the CDR3: TGTGCCAGTAGTATCAGACAGGGCAGAAGCAATCAGCCCCAGCATTTT. Translating gives CASSIRQGRSNQPQHF.

The chain uses TRBV7-2 and TRBJ2-7, with 8 bases aligning to TRBD1. Germline assignment: CDR1 SGHTA and CDR2 FQGNSA. Trimming at V came to 7 bases and at J to 7 bases, leaving 15 bases not matched to a gene. The CDR3 length is 15 residues. CDR3 nucleotide sequence: TGTGCCAGCAAACATGACCGGGACAGGACGCGGGAGCAGTACTTC. The encoded protein is CASKHDRDRTREQYF.

The rearrangement uses TRBV9 and TRBJ2-2, with unresolved D. The CDR3 consists of 14 residues. Germline V lookup: CDR1 SGDLS, CDR2 YYNGEE. V was pared by 0 bases and J by 1 base, with 4 bases between. The DNA of the CDR3 is TGTGCCAGCAGCGTAGTTAGGAACACCGGGGAGCTGTTTTTT. Protein sequence: CASSVVRNTGELFF. The full variable domain, rest sourced from reference TRBV9 and TRBJ2-2, is DSGVTQTPKHLITATGQRVTLRCSPRSGDLSVYWYQQSLDQGLQFLIQYYNGEERAKGNILERFSAQQFPDLHSELNLSSLELGDSALYFCASSVVRNTGELFFGEGSRLTVL.

The chain couples TRBV10-3 to TRBJ2-2, with TRBD1 as a possible D gene (5 bases). Per the germline V gene, CDR1 is ENHRY and CDR2 is SYGVKD. Trimming removed 4 bases at V and 7 bases at J, with 10 bases between. CDR3 length: 13 amino acids. The CDR3: CAISAREGGELFF. The DNA for the CDR3 is TGTGCCATCAGTGCCAGGGAAGGCGGGGAGCTGTTTTTT.